The source of this TCR beta chain is a study of PD-1 blockade in classical Hodgkin lymphoma (dated by TCRdb to 2018 to 2021). Background on the whole study: Nivolumab dosing was 3 mg/kg intravenously every 2 weeks, continuing until either disease progression or unacceptable toxicity. To define a peripheral blood immune signature of response to PD-1 blockade in classical Hodgkin lymphoma, the study combined TCR beta sequencing with CyTOF.

Study-level results and caveats: Trial patients achieving complete response had baseline diversity similar to newly diagnosed patients, whereas partial responders and progressors had significantly lower diversity. A significant rise by C4D1 was seen in CD4+ but not CD8+ TCR diversity (p=0.0027 vs p=0.16), with the rise being most apparent in complete responders (p=0.02). Baseline TCR diversity was reported as lower in newly diagnosed patients than in healthy donors, and lower still in relapsed/refractory patients. The study was restricted to a single clinical trial cohort, and the causes of repertoire differences, possibly disease activity or prior therapy, were left undefined. Patients starting nivolumab less than 1 year after ASCT had lower diversity and were excluded from later analyses to avoid confounding by immune reconstitution.

The sample's time point, from its label and the paper: cycle 2 day 1 (C2D1) of nivolumab. Every trial patient had relapsed after autologous stem cell transplantation, and cohorts A, B and C differed in prior brentuximab vedotin exposure. The trial cohort was composed of approximately 60 patients with relapsed/refractory classical Hodgkin lymphoma, for whom complete response, partial response or progressive disease was recorded as best overall response. Single-agent nivolumab was administered to trial patients in the multi-cohort phase II CheckMate 205 trial. An independent review committee assessed best overall response using the 2007 International Working Group response criteria. PBMCs from the trial were collected at three points: immediately before nivolumab initiation (C1D1), and during therapy at cycle 2 day 1 and cycle 4 day 1. After peripheral blood was drawn into 8 mL Vacutainer Cell Preparation Tubes, PBMCs were isolated by centrifugation and then cryopreserved.

About this clone itself: Which antigen it targets is not known. The input lacks base qualities; no much larger clone sits a single base away.

Genomic DNA was extracted with the Qiagen DNeasy kit from unsorted PBMCs and from negatively selected CD4+ and CD8+ fractions. TCR beta CDR3 regions were subjected to amplification by immunoSEQ multiplex PCR with primers that anneal to V and J segments. Amplification bias was minimized using a synthetic immune receptor repertoire, and residual bias was removed computationally after sequencing. From the authors' description of their analysis: Repertoire diversity was quantified as the Shannon entropy index using custom Python scripts. Unsorted, CD4+ and CD8+ repertoires were analyzed separately, except for combined analyses in which CD4+ and CD8+ sequences were merged in silico. Clonal expansion was defined as at least a 2-fold frequency increase after treatment relative to C1D1, with a pseudocount of 0.5 for undetected baseline clones. Singleton clones were defined as clones with 0 or 1 copy at C1D1, and non-singleton clones were defined as clones with 2 or more copies. Clones expanded in unsorted samples were assigned a CD4+, CD8+ or unknown annotation through matching of protein sequences in sorted samples from the same patient. Wilcoxon tests on paired samples were used to test changes in diversity from C1D1 to C4D1. The table was pulled from immuneACCESS by TCRdb, which kept in-frame rearrangements only. Such tables lose some clones; where checked, under half of the loss comes from unresolved V genes, and the rest has no known cause. Clone size and the V and J calls come from that table; the DNA yielded D and trimming. For this sample there are roughly 100,000 clones; roughly 89% appear just once. The top ten clonotypes cover under 8.5% of the sample.

Per the germline V gene, SGHRS is the CDR1 and YFSETQ is the CDR2. Inclusive of the bounding cysteine and phenylalanine, the CDR3 is 13 residues long. The only DNA kept is the CDR3, 39 bases in frame from the first base. The junction carries 11 bases between V and J, which are trimmed by 7 bases and 4 bases respectively. The sequencing used peripheral blood mononuclear cells (PBMCs), collected before the second cycle of nivolumab. The chain couples TRBV5-1 to TRBJ1-4; matching of 5 bases hints at TRBD1 as the D gene. The source is a human donor with classical Hodgkin lymphoma. The nucleotide sequence is TGCGCCAGCGGGGCAGGGAATAATGAAAAACTGTTTTTT. It encodes CASGAGNNEKLFF.